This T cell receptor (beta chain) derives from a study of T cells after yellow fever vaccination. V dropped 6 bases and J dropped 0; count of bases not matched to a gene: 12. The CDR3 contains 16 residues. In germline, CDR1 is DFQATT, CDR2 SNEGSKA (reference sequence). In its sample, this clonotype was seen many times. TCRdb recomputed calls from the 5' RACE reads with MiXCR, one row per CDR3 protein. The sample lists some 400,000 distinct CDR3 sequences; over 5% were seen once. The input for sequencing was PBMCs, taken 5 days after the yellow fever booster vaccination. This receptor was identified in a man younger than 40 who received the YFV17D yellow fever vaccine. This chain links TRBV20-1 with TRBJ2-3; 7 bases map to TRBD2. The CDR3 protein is CSAPPGTSVSTDTQYF. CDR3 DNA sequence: TGCAGTGCCCCCCCCGGAACTAGCGTGAGCACAGATACGCAGTATTTT.